Presented here are 10 T cell receptor beta chains from one specimen sequenced in a study of cytomegalovirus exposure and HLA in healthy donors. PCR primers comprised 60 Vbeta and 13 Jbeta primers. Generated by immunoSEQ multiplex PCR, the TCRdb table keeps only in-frame clones and is missing some. Among 70,000 to 100,000 clones, 80% were seen once, and the ten largest hold roughly 2%. The source material was PBMCs. These receptor sequences come from a man aged 18 to 29 in good health and CMV-seronegative.

V is TRBV6-1 and J is TRBJ1-2; D may be TRBD1 (6 bases). Trimming cost V 5 bases and J 5 bases, with 15 bases left between them. Germline V gives CDR1 MNHNS, CDR2 SASEGT. The CDR3 is made up of 14 amino acids. DNA of the CDR3: TGTGCCAGCAGTAACGACGGGACATATTATGGCTACACCTTC. Translated: CASSNDGTYYGYTF.

The chain is built from TRBV15 and TRBJ2-2; D remains ambiguous. Germline CDR1 LNHNV, CDR2 YYDKDF (reference sequence). This CDR3 spans 14 amino acids. V was trimmed by 8 bases and J by 6 bases, leaving 16 bases between them. CDR3 sequence reads: CATRRPGEPGELFF. DNA for the CDR3: TGTGCCACCCGTCGACCGGGTGAACCCGGGGAGCTGTTTTTT.

The rearrangement joins TRBV9 to TRBJ1-5; the D gene is possibly TRBD1 (6 bases). This CDR3 has 14 residues. Trimming shortened V by 3 bases and J by 2 bases, and 9 bases separated the two germline ends. Germline values: CDR1 SGDLS, CDR2 YYNGEE. The CDR3 DNA follows: TGTGCCAGCAGCGAGGCAGGGGGCAATCAGCCCCAGCATTTT. This sequence encodes CASSEAGGNQPQHF. The variable domain in full, with the rest retrieved from reference TRBV9 and TRBJ1-5, is DSGVTQTPKHLITATGQRVTLRCSPRSGDLSVYWYQQSLDQGLQFLIQYYNGEERAKGNILERFSAQQFPDLHSELNLSSLELGDSALYFCASSEAGGNQPQHFGDGTRLSIL.

The CDR3 nucleotides are TGTGCCAGCAGCGTACTAATTAACAATGAGCAGTTCTTC. Protein product: CASSVLINNEQFF. The chain employs TRBV9 and TRBJ2-1; no clear D gene. V was trimmed by 1 base and J by 5 bases, leaving 7 bases between them. This CDR3 is 13 amino acids long. CDR1 and CDR2 (germline): SGDLS, YYNGEE.

The gene calls are TRBV9 and TRBJ1-3; tentative D call: TRBD1 (6 bases). CDR1 and CDR2 from the germline V gene are SGDLS and YYNGEE. V shed 3 bases and J shed 0 bases, with 10 bases lying between them. The CDR3 is made up of 15 amino acids. The CDR3 spells CASSAGVVSGNTIYF. CDR3 nucleotide sequence: TGTGCCAGCAGCGCAGGGGTCGTCTCTGGAAACACCATATATTTT.

This clone has just one count. V is TRBV5-1 and J is TRBJ1-5, with 11 bases matching TRBD1. The CDR3 is 20 amino acids. After removal of 4 bases from V and 2 bases from J, the junction contained 17 bases not matched to a gene. Germline V gene data show CDR1 as SGHRS and CDR2 as YFSETQ. This CDR3 reads CASSGRTGGYVDKGNQPQHF. CDR3 DNA sequence: TGCGCCAGCAGCGGTCGGACAGGGGGCTATGTGGATAAGGGCAATCAGCCCCAGCATTTT.

The chain combines TRBV6-5 with TRBJ1-2; perhaps TRBD1 as D (6 bases). Trimming took 7 bases from V and 4 from J, leaving 16 bases between them. Germline V gives CDR1 MNHEY, CDR2 SVGAGI. The CDR3 is 14 amino acids. CDR3 in amino acids: CASNPGHSRYGYTF. The CDR3 DNA sequence: TGTGCCAGCAACCCGGGACACTCCCGCTATGGCTACACCTTC.

The chain recombines TRBV5-1 with TRBJ2-3; 13 nucleotides line up with TRBD2. Trimming took 1 base from V and 7 from J; bases not matched to a gene: 3. From germline, CDR1 is SGHRS and CDR2 YFSETQ. This CDR3 contains 15 residues. The CDR3 coding sequence is TGCGCCAGCAGCTTGACTAGCGGGGGGGCCAATACGCAGTATTTT. Encoded protein: CASSLTSGGANTQYF.

This clone was observed a few times. This chain uses TRBV6-1 with TRBJ1-2; TRBD1 matches at 8 bases. The length of the CDR3 is 16 residues. Trimming removed 4 bases from V and 2 bases from J; junction bases left unmatched: 9. The germline CDR1 and CDR2 sequences are MNHNS and SASEGT. For the CDR3, the DNA is TGTGCCAGCAGTGCCCCTAGGACAGGGTTAAACTATGGCTACACCTTC. This gives the protein CASSAPRTGLNYGYTF.

V gene TRBV7-8 combines with J gene TRBJ2-3; 11 positions agree with TRBD2. This CDR3 comprises 16 residues. The V gene's germline CDR1 is SGHVS and CDR2 FQNEAQ. V lost 5 bases, J lost 1 base, and 5 bases stayed unmatched. The CDR3: CASSPGTSGGTDTQYF. For the CDR3, the DNA is TGTGCCAGCAGCCCTGGGACTAGCGGAGGCACAGATACGCAGTATTTT. Using reference TRBV7-8 and TRBJ2-3 for the parts outside the CDR3, the full variable domain is GAGVSQSPRYKVAKRGQDVALRCDPISGHVSLFWYQQALGQGPEFLTYFQNEAQLDKSGLPSDRFFAERPEGSVSTLKIQRTQQEDSAVYLCASSPGTSGGTDTQYFGPGTRLTVL.